Listed below are T cell receptor beta chains from one sample, sequenced in a study of Ad26.COV2.S vaccination and SARS-CoV-2 variants. TCRdb keeps only in-frame clones here, not all; method: immunoSEQ multiplex PCR. Among over 400,000 clones, about 91% were seen once, and the ten largest hold just over 2.5%. This sample comprised peripheral blood, obtained in a trial of Ad26.COV2.S vaccine versus placebo. These receptors were taken from a person between 18 and 65 years old who received the Ad26.COV2.S COVID-19 vaccine or a placebo. CDR3s include the opening cysteine and the closing phenylalanine or tryptophan. D genes are given only for firm matches. Expanded clones are given a class, and other clones once, few, many or no size at all.

D,J,V,size,length,DNA,CDR3
-,TRBJ2-3,TRBV28,-,15,TGTGCCAGCAGTTTAATGGGTCGAGGCACAGATACGCAGTATTTT,CASSLMGRGTDTQYF
-,TRBJ1-4,TRBV11-2,once,13,TGTGCCAGCAGATTCGATGTCTTGGGAAAACTGTTTTTT,CASRFDVLGKLFF
-,TRBJ2-2,TRBV5-5,once,16,TGTGCCAGCAGCACCCGGCCAGGGGTAGACACCGGGGAGCTGTTTTTT,CASSTRPGVDTGELFF
-,TRBJ2-6,TRBV7-3,once,15,TGTGCCAGCAGCCAAACCCGGTCTGGGGCCAACGTCCTGACTTTC,CASSQTRSGANVLTF
-,TRBJ1-4,TRBV18,-,15,TGTGCCAGCTCACCACGCAGGATGGAGAATGAAAAACTGTTTTTT,CASSPRRMENEKLFF
TRBD2,TRBJ2-2,TRBV14,-,16,TGTGCCAGCAGCCAAATCCTAGCGGCGAACACCGGGGAGCTGTTTTTT,CASSQILAANTGELFF
-,TRBJ1-3,TRBV6-4,-,13,TGTGCCGCGGGTCCTACCTCTGGAAACACCATATATTTT,CAAGPTSGNTIYF
-,TRBJ1-1,TRBV3-1/TRBV3-2,-,17,TGTGCCAGCAGCCAAGATCCCACTGACGACTGGCGGACTGAAGCTTTCTTT,CASSQDPTDDWRTEAFF
-,TRBJ1-2,TRBV24-1,-,18,TGTGCCACCAGTGATTTGATTAGGGACCCGGAGGGTAACTATGGCTACACCTTC,CATSDLIRDPEGNYGYTF
-,TRBJ2-7,TRBV15,-,15,TGTGCCACCAGCAGCAACCGGGACATCAACTACGAGCAGTACTTC,CATSSNRDINYEQYF
TRBD2,TRBJ2-7,TRBV6-2/TRBV6-3,-,16,TGTGCCAGCAGTTCCCCCCGACTAGCGGGGGGGATGGAGCAGTACTTC,CASSSPRLAGGMEQYF
-,TRBJ2-5,TRBV19,few,17,TGTGCCAGTAGTTTGTGGGGGTCAGACGGGATTAAAGAGACCCAGTACTTC,CASSLWGSDGIKETQYF
-,TRBJ2-2,TRBV19,few,14,TGTGCCAGTAGTATAAGACGGGGCACCGGGGAGCTGTTTTTT,CASSIRRGTGELFF
-,TRBJ2-1,TRBV7-3,-,18,TGTGCCAGCAGCCAAATTGCTAGCGCCGACCTAGACTACAATGAGCAGTTCTTC,CASSQIASADLDYNEQFF
-,TRBJ1-2,TRBV6-2/TRBV6-3,-,11,TGTGCCAGCAGTACAGGGTATGGCTACACCTTC,CASSTGYGYTF
-,TRBJ1-1,TRBV20-1,-,13,TGCAGTGCTAGTGAGACGGTGAACACTGAAGCTTTCTTT,CSASETVNTEAFF
-,TRBJ2-5,TRBV30,-,11,TGTGCCTGGAGTCCTCAAGAGACCCAGTACTTC,CAWSPQETQYF
TRBD1,TRBJ2-7,TRBV27,-,15,TGTGCCAGCAGTAAACTGGACAGGGACTTCTACGAGCAGTACTTC,CASSKLDRDFYEQYF
TRBD1,TRBJ2-7,TRBV6-5,-,15,TGTGCCAGCAGCCCCACCGGGACAGGTACCTACGAGCAGTACTTC,CASSPTGTGTYEQYF
-,TRBJ2-3,TRBV7-3,-,14,TGTGCCAGCAGCTTAAAACAAAACACAGATACGCAGTATTTT,CASSLKQNTDTQYF
-,TRBJ1-4,TRBV5-4,-,14,TGTGCCAGCAGCTCGCGTGGGGGTGATGAAAAACTGTTTTTT,CASSSRGGDEKLFF
-,TRBJ1-2,TRBV28,-,16,TGTGCCAGCAGTCTAGAGGGCTTGGCGGGGCTTCACGGCTACACCTTC,CASSLEGLAGLHGYTF
TRBD1,TRBJ1-1,TRBV15,-,13,TGTGCCACCAGCATAGACAGGGCCCGGCACGCTTTCTTT,CATSIDRARHAFF
TRBD1,TRBJ2-5,TRBV28,-,14,TGTGCCAGCAGACCGGGACAGGGAGGAGAGACCCAGTACTTC,CASRPGQGGETQYF
-,TRBJ1-3,TRBV4-1,-,16,TGCGCCAGCAGCCAGGATGGGGCGATGAGAGGAAACACCATATATTTT,CASSQDGAMRGNTIYF
TRBD1,TRBJ2-1,TRBV4-1,-,17,TGCGCCAGCAGCCAAGACAGGGGACAGGGGGCTATCGATGAGCAGTTCTTC,CASSQDRGQGAIDEQFF